Below are 6 T cell receptor beta chains sequenced from a single sample in a study of shared clonotypes between healthy human individuals. Produced via immunoSEQ multiplex PCR; TCRdb's table is partial and in-frame only. The profile shows more than 1.2 million clones, about 98.5% of them singletons. The sample consisted of naive CD4+ T cells sorted from blood. The subset is: CD45RA+ positively selected. Every receptor here comes from a man under 40 in good health.

This clone has just one count. The CDR3 nucleotides read TGTGCCAGTAGTGCGATTCCCGTAGGCCCACGGCGAGCTTTCTTT. Protein sequence: CASSAIPVGPRRAFF. The gene calls are TRBV19 and TRBJ1-1; D is uncertain. The germline V gene has CDR1 LNHDA and CDR2 SQIVND (reference sequence). The germline V and J ends were trimmed by 5 bases and 10 bases, with 23 bases remaining between them. The CDR3 is made up of 15 amino acids.

Note on this clone: Other DNA sequences of this sample code for an identical CDR3. The chain has TRBV5-4 and TRBJ2-1; D ambiguous. V lost 0 bases, J lost 1 base, and 8 bases lay in between. From germline, CDR1 is SGHNT and CDR2 YYREEE (reference sequence). CDR3 length: 15 residues. Here the CDR3 DNA reads TGTGCCAGCAGCTTGGTGGCGGCATCCTACAATGAGCAGTTCTTC. This translates into CASSLVAASYNEQFF.

The chain is built from TRBV5-6 and TRBJ2-2; TRBD2 matches 7 bases. CDR1 is SGHDT, CDR2 YYEEEE, per germline. The junction had 7 bases not matched to a gene; V was cut back by 0 bases and J by 5 bases. The CDR3 runs to 16 residues. The CDR3 sequence is CASSLGGGGRTGELFF. The CDR3 DNA follows: TGTGCCAGCAGCTTGGGGGGCGGGGGAAGAACCGGGGAGCTGTTTTTT. The full variable domain, with the rest looked up from reference TRBV5-6 and TRBJ2-2, is DAGVTQSPTHLIKTRGQQVTLRCSPKSGHDTVSWYQQALGQGPQFIFQYYEEEERQRGNFPDRFSGHQFPNYSSELNVNALLLGDSALYLCASSLGGGGRTGELFFGEGSRLTVL.

The genes are TRBV7-2 and TRBJ2-7, with 7 positions matching TRBD2. CDR3 length: 17 residues. Germline CDR1 and CDR2: SGHTA and FQGNSA. V shed 5 bases and J 0 bases; nucleotides not matched to a gene: 13. The CDR3 loop reads CASSTPGGSPNSYEQYF. CDR3 DNA sequence: TGTGCCAGCAGCACCCCCGGGGGGTCCCCAAACTCCTACGAGCAGTACTTC.

This CDR3 reads CAISESRASETQYF. CDR3 coding DNA: TGTGCCATCAGTGAGTCCCGGGCCAGCGAGACCCAGTACTTC. The rearrangement links TRBV10-3 to TRBJ2-5; D unclear. CDR1 and CDR2 from the germline V gene are ENHRY and SYGVKD. The V end was cut by 0 bases, the J end by 5 bases, with 10 bases between. The CDR3 is 14 amino acids.

This chain uses TRBV27 with TRBJ2-7; D perhaps matches TRBD1 (6 bases). V was trimmed by 6 bases and J by 4 bases, leaving 25 bases between them. This CDR3 has 17 residues. CDR1 and CDR2 (germline): MNHEY, SMNVEV (reference sequence). CDR3 coding DNA: TGTGCCAGCAGCTATTCCGGGACACGGCTCATTGCTTACGAGCAGTACTTC. Translation: CASSYSGTRLIAYEQYF.